These T cell receptor beta chains were read from a single sample in a study of T cells after yellow fever vaccination. TCRdb re-derived calls from the 5' RACE reads in MiXCR, one entry per CDR3 protein. The table lists about 430,000 distinct CDR3 sequences, about 17% of them singletons. The sequences come from PBMCs, collected before the yellow fever booster vaccination. The receptors were sampled from a man in his late teens or twenties who received the YFV17D yellow fever vaccine. CDR3s include the opening cysteine and the closing phenylalanine or tryptophan. The D gene is left open where the match is weak. Some rows have no size entry. The others give once, few or many, or a class for an expanded clone.

cdr3_nt,cdr3_aa,j_call,clone_size,v_call,d_call
TGTGCCACCAGCAGAGGTCGGGGATCCCTAGATACGCAGTATTTT,CATSRGRGSLDTQYF,TRBJ2-3,.,TRBV15,.
TGTGCCAGCAGCCAAGCCAGGGGAGTTTTTCCCGGGGAGCTGTTTTTT,CASSQARGVFPGELFF,TRBJ2-2,few,TRBV3-1,.
TGCGCCAGCAGCGGAGACGGGGTTCCCGACACAGATACGCAGTATTTT,CASSGDGVPDTDTQYF,TRBJ2-3,few,TRBV5-1,.
TGTGCCAGCAGCCCCGTTTATTCCGCTAATGAAAAACTGTTTTTT,CASSPVYSANEKLFF,TRBJ1-4,.,TRBV7-2,.
TGCAGCGGAGCGGGGGTAAGCTACAATGAGCAGTTCTTC,CSGAGVSYNEQFF,TRBJ2-1,few,TRBV29-1,TRBD2
TGTGCCAGCTCACCAGTAGACATTGCCGCCGATTTAAACACTGAAGCTTTCTTT,CASSPVDIAADLNTEAFF,TRBJ1-1,few,TRBV18,.
TGTGCCAGCACCGAGGGGGTCTACTACGAGCAGTACTTC,CASTEGVYYEQYF,TRBJ2-7,few,TRBV12-3/TRBV12-4,.
TGTGCCACGACGGACAGCTCCTACGAGCAGTACTTC,CATTDSSYEQYF,TRBJ2-7,.,TRBV6-5,.
TGCGCCAGCAGCCTGACCCCCTTCACTGTCTCCTACAATGAGCAGTTCTTC,CASSLTPFTVSYNEQFF,TRBJ2-1,many,TRBV4-1,.
TGCGCCAGCAGCTTGGAGTTCAGGAAAGCGGATACGCAGTATTTT,CASSLEFRKADTQYF,TRBJ2-3,.,TRBV5-1,.
TGTGCCAGCAGTTACTCTAGCAGGGGGCTTGGCTATGGCTACACCTTC,CASSYSSRGLGYGYTF,TRBJ1-2,.,TRBV6-2/TRBV6-3,TRBD1
TGTGCCAGCAGTTTAATTAGGACAGGAGGATTTGGTGAAAAACTGTTTTTT,CASSLIRTGGFGEKLFF,TRBJ1-4,.,TRBV27,TRBD1
TGCGCCAGCAGCTTGCTGAACTCCTACAATGAGCAGTTCTTC,CASSLLNSYNEQFF,TRBJ2-1,.,TRBV5-1,.
TGTGCCAGCAGCAGCAAACACCCTCGGGATGGAAACACCATATATTTT,CASSSKHPRDGNTIYF,TRBJ1-3,few,TRBV21-1,.
TGTGCCAGCAGCCCCTGGCGGGATCGTACTGAAGCTTTCTTT,CASSPWRDRTEAFF,TRBJ1-1,.,TRBV7-2,.
TGTGCCAGCAGCTTAGTGGGAGGGGCCAACGTCCTGACTTTC,CASSLVGGANVLTF,TRBJ2-6,.,TRBV7-9,.
TGCAGCGTCCTACTCCAGGGGATGAACACTGAAGCTTTCTTT,CSVLLQGMNTEAFF,TRBJ1-1,.,TRBV29-1,.
TGTGCCAGCAGTTACTCCGAGTCGTATACGCTGCGGGGAGGGGCCAACGTCCTGACTTTC,CASSYSESYTLRGGANVLTF,TRBJ2-6,.,TRBV6-5,.